The TCR beta chain described here comes from a study of blood T cell repertoires in COVID-19. Per the original methods: Researchers report that nucleated cell counts were estimated from reference gene primer amplification. Produced via immunoSEQ multiplex PCR; TCRdb's table is partial and in-frame only. The DNA was the basis for D and trimming; V, J and clone size are from that table. The sample consists of fewer than 120,000 clones, 65% to 90% of them appearing once. Germline V gives CDR1 GTSNPN, CDR2 SVGIG (reference sequence). Trimming removed 0 bases from V and 7 bases from J, with 12 bases in between. The CDR3 runs 14 residues.

The chain employs TRBV30 and TRBJ1-4; TRBD1 is a possible D gene (5 bases). The clonotype comes from a woman aged 60-70 years with acute or convalescent COVID-19. Sequenced: peripheral blood. The CDR3 DNA follows: TGTGCCTGGAGTGTTAAAGGGGCTCCTGAAAAACTGTTTTTT. Translating gives CAWSVKGAPEKLFF.